The next 31 T cell receptor beta chains were all read from a single sample in a study of cytomegalovirus exposure and HLA in healthy donors. PCR involved 60 Vbeta and 13 Jbeta primers. Generated by immunoSEQ multiplex PCR, the TCRdb table keeps only in-frame clones and is missing some. The sample has some 120,000 clones; 74% are singletons. What was sequenced was PBMCs. The source of these receptors is a woman aged 45-59 years in good health and CMV-seropositive.

This chain uses TRBV6-4 with TRBJ1-2, with D unclear. Trimming took 0 bases from V and 7 from J, leaving 9 bases between them. This CDR3 spans 13 amino acids. Germline values: CDR1 MRHNA, CDR2 SNTAGT. The CDR3 bases are TGTGCCAGCAGTGACTCGAGTTTAAGTGGCTACACCTTC. As protein: CASSDSSLSGYTF.

The rearrangement uses TRBV11-2 and TRBJ2-3, with D possibly being TRBD1 (6 bases). The CDR3 is 15 amino acids. Germline-derived CDR1 and CDR2 are SGHAT and FQNNGV. Between the trimmed V and J ends, which lost 2 bases and 2 bases, there was a span of 11 bases. CDR3 DNA sequence: TGTGCCAGCAGCTTAACAGGGAGTCCCACAGATACGCAGTATTTT. Translating gives CASSLTGSPTDTQYF. Full variable domain (missing parts from reference TRBV11-2 and TRBJ2-3): EAGVAQSPRYKIIEKRQSVAFWCNPISGHATLYWYQQILGQGPKLLIQFQNNGVVDDSQLPKDRFSAERLKGVDSTLKIQPAKLEDSAVYLCASSLTGSPTDTQYFGPGTRLTVL.

The V gene is TRBV7-2, the J gene TRBJ2-7; 13 bases agree with TRBD2. The CDR3 totals 17 residues. V lost 5 bases to trimming and J lost 2 bases; unmatched junction nucleotides: 9. The germline V gene encodes CDR1 SGHTA and CDR2 FQGNSA. CDR3 sequence (DNA): TGTGCCAGCAGCCCACGGACTAGCGGGGGCCGTACCTACGAGCAGTACTTC. Its translation: CASSPRTSGGRTYEQYF.

This clone was found once. The chain carries TRBV14 and TRBJ2-5; D is possibly TRBD2 (6 bases). The DNA end lines up better with TRBJ2-7; the J call may be wrong. Germline V gene sequence: CDR1 SGHDN, CDR2 FVKESK. This CDR3 region has 11 residues. In DNA, the CDR3 is TGTGCCAGCAGCCGGGGGGTCGAGCAGTACTTC. Amino acid sequence: CASSRGVEQYF.

This rearrangement joins TRBV18 to TRBJ2-7, with TRBD1 identical over 9 bases. J gave up 5 bases and V 5 bases, and 7 bases lay outside the gene matches. The CDR3 extends over 14 amino acids. Looked up from germline, CDR1 is KGHSH and CDR2 is LQKENI. In DNA form, the CDR3 reads TGTGCCAGCTCATCCGACAGGGGGTTCCACGAGCAGTACTTC. Amino acids: CASSSDRGFHEQYF.

The V and J genes are TRBV7-9 and TRBJ2-5, with D hard to call. The CDR3 has 11 residues. Germline CDR1 SEHNR, CDR2 FQNEAQ (reference sequence). The ends were cut back, 5 bases at V and 10 bases at J, with 11 bases in the middle. CDR3 in DNA: TGTGCCAGCAGCCCTGGCATCGACCAGTACTTC. Amino acids: CASSPGIDQYF. Filled out from reference TRBV7-9 and TRBJ2-5, the complete variable domain reads DTGVSQNPRHKITKRGQNVTFRCDPISEHNRLYWYRQTLGQGPEFLTYFQNEAQLEKSRLLSDRFSAERPKGSFSTLEIQRTEQGDSAMYLCASSPGIDQYFGPGTRLLVL.

The chain has TRBV28 and TRBJ2-1; D call uncertain. The CDR3 sequence is 11 residues long. The ends were cut back, 8 bases at V and 4 bases at J, with 6 bases in the middle. CDR1 and CDR2 (germline): MDHEN, SYDVKM. This chain's CDR3 is CASATYNEQFF. As DNA, the CDR3 is TGTGCCAGCGCGACTTACAATGAGCAGTTCTTC.

The chain uses TRBV4-1 and TRBJ1-6, with D perhaps matching TRBD1 (6 bases). The germline V gene encodes CDR1 MGHRA and CDR2 YSYEKL. This CDR3 comprises 21 residues. Trimming removed 1 base from V and 2 bases from J, with 24 bases in between. The CDR3 sequence is CASSQVRPTGYHSPYNSPLHF. As DNA, the CDR3 is TGCGCCAGCAGCCAAGTACGACCCACAGGGTACCACTCTCCCTATAATTCACCCCTCCACTTT.

The rearrangement links TRBV7-9 to TRBJ1-4; the match to TRBD1 covers 7 bases. Germline lookup yields CDR1 SEHNR and CDR2 FQNEAQ (reference sequence). The CDR3 covers 15 residues. The V and J ends lost 5 bases and 6 bases, in that order; junction bases with no gene match: 9. The CDR3, as DNA: TGTGCCAGCAGCGCCGGGACAGCCGGATATGAAAAACTGTTTTTT. Translation: CASSAGTAGYEKLFF.

This clone was detected many times. The chain uses TRBV5-6 and TRBJ1-1; D unresolved. V lost 1 base to trimming and J lost 6 bases, with 13 bases between them. The CDR3 loop spans 14 amino acids. Germline assignment: CDR1 SGHDT and CDR2 YYEEEE. The CDR3 DNA sequence: TGTGCCAGCAGCTTGACGACAAGTGGTGCTGAAGCTTTCTTT. Residues: CASSLTTSGAEAFF.

The chain has TRBV10-3 and TRBJ2-2; no definite D call. CDR3 length: 15 amino acids. Trimming removed 2 bases from V and 1 base from J, with 8 bases in between. The germline gives CDR1 ENHRY, CDR2 SYGVKD. CDR3 DNA: TGTGCCATCAGTGAGGATCGGGTGAACACCGGGGAGCTGTTTTTT. It is translated as CAISEDRVNTGELFF.

The chain uses TRBV2 and TRBJ2-4; a weak D match, TRBD2 (5 bases). The CDR3 length is 12 residues. Trimming took 4 bases from V and 11 from J, leaving 12 bases between them. The germline gives CDR1 SNHLY, CDR2 FYNNEI. CDR3 nucleotide sequence: TGTGCCAGCAGTGTGGAGGAGCCCGTTCAGTACTTC. Translating gives CASSVEEPVQYF.

The chain carries TRBV29-1 and TRBJ1-2; the D is unclear. Trimming removed 2 bases from V and 3 bases from J, with 10 bases in between. CDR1 SQVTM and CDR2 ANQGSEA come from the germline V gene. The CDR3 has 13 residues. In nucleotides, the CDR3 is TGCAGCGTTGAATTGTGGGCAGACTATGGCTACACCTTC. It specifies CSVELWADYGYTF.

This clone has just a few counts. This chain connects TRBV2 to TRBJ1-6, with D possibly matching TRBD1 (6 bases). The germline V and J ends were trimmed by 1 base and 13 bases, with 14 bases remaining between them. CDR3 size: 14 residues. Germline lookup yields CDR1 SNHLY and CDR2 FYNNEI. The CDR3 reads CASSEVFGGRPLHF. The CDR3 DNA reads as TGTGCCAGCAGTGAAGTCTTCGGGGGGCGTCCCCTCCACTTT.

About this clone: A read error may produce the germline difference seen at one junction end. V and J are TRBV6-6 and TRBJ1-5; the D gene is possibly TRBD1 (5 bases). CDR1 and CDR2 (germline): MNHNY, SVGAGI (reference sequence). The CDR3 has 16 residues. CDR3 sequence: CASSSPQGKANRPQHF. The CDR3 DNA reads as TGTGCCAGCAGTTCACCTCAGGGAAAGGCCAATCGGCCCCAGCATTTT.

The genes are TRBV5-4 and TRBJ1-1, with D maybe TRBD1 (6 bases). Germline V gives CDR1 SGHNT, CDR2 YYREEE (reference sequence). Trimming removed 4 bases from V and 8 bases from J, with 21 bases in between. The CDR3 is 15 amino acids. Written as DNA, the CDR3 is TGTGCCAGCAGCCTTGTCGGGCGGGGGCCGGGGGAAGCTTTCTTT. Translating it yields CASSLVGRGPGEAFF.

This clone was seen more than once but under ten times. This rearrangement joins TRBV27 to TRBJ1-6; 9 bases are a match to TRBD1. Germline CDR1 reads MNHEY; CDR2 reads SMNVEV (reference sequence). The CDR3 spans 16 residues. The J segment lost 6 bases and the V segment lost 4 bases, leaving 7 bases of the junction unmatched. CDR3 coding DNA: TGTGCCAGCAGTTCTGAACAGGGGGCAGGTAATTCACCCCTCCACTTT. Encoded protein: CASSSEQGAGNSPLHF.

J is TRBJ2-5 and V is TRBV5-6, with D possibly TRBD2 on 5 matching bases. The CDR3 consists of 15 residues. V lost 6 bases, J lost 4 bases, and 19 bases lay in between. CDR1 SGHDT and CDR2 YYEEEE come from the germline V gene. The CDR3 region has the DNA TGTGCCAGCACCTCACCGACCGCTAGCCCAGAGACCCAGTACTTC. Protein sequence: CASTSPTASPETQYF. Complete variable domain (other parts from reference TRBV5-6 and TRBJ2-5): DAGVTQSPTHLIKTRGQQVTLRCSPKSGHDTVSWYQQALGQGPQFIFQYYEEEERQRGNFPDRFSGHQFPNYSSELNVNALLLGDSALYLCASTSPTASPETQYFGPGTRLLVL.

This clone has only a few counts. The rearrangement links TRBV18 to TRBJ1-5, with a possible D match to TRBD1 (5 bases). The V and J ends lost 3 bases and 5 bases respectively, with 8 bases between them. Per the germline V gene, CDR1 is KGHSH and CDR2 is LQKENI. The CDR3 is 13 amino acids. CDR3 region: CASSPAGDQPQHF. The CDR3 DNA sequence: TGTGCCAGCTCACCGGCGGGGGATCAGCCCCAGCATTTT. Full variable domain (missing parts from reference TRBV18 and TRBJ1-5): NAGVMQNPRHLVRRRGQEARLRCSPMKGHSHVYWYRQLPEEGLKFMVYLQKENIIDESGMPKERFSAEFPKEGPSILRIQQVVRGDSAAYFCASSPAGDQPQHFGDGTRLSIL.

This clone came up once. V and J are TRBV6-6 and TRBJ2-7; D is perhaps TRBD1 (6 bases). V was clipped by 10 bases and J by 0 bases, with 16 bases between them. Germline V CDR1 and CDR2: MNHNY, SVGAGI (reference sequence). CDR3 length equals 14 residues. CDR3 amino acids: CATLPGQGSYEQYF. CDR3 DNA sequence: TGTGCCACATTGCCGGGACAAGGCTCCTACGAGCAGTACTTC.

The genes are TRBV10-1 and TRBJ1-6; TRBD1 is a possible D gene (5 bases). This CDR3 contains 13 residues. Trimming took off 0 bases at V and 8 bases at J, with 5 bases between the two ends. The germline V gene has CDR1 WNHNN and CDR2 SYGVQD (reference sequence). The CDR3 is CASSESGDSPLHF. In DNA form, the CDR3 reads TGCGCCAGCAGTGAGTCAGGGGATTCACCCCTCCACTTT.

The chain has TRBV6-5 and TRBJ1-5, with 7 bases aligning to TRBD1. Germline values: CDR1 MNHEY, CDR2 SVGAGI. The V segment lost 8 bases and the J segment 1 base; nucleotides outside the gene matches: 5. This CDR3 comprises 14 residues. In DNA, the CDR3 is TGTGCCAGCCGAGTCAGGGGGAGCAATCAGCCCCAGCATTTT. Residues: CASRVRGSNQPQHF.

This clone has only a few counts. The rearrangement uses TRBV18 and TRBJ1-4; D ambiguous. The ends were cut back, 7 bases at V and 7 bases at J, with 13 bases in the middle. The CDR3 is 13 residues long. Germline values: CDR1 KGHSH, CDR2 LQKENI. CDR3: CASCTREGEKLFF. CDR3 coding DNA: TGTGCCAGCTGTACTAGGGAGGGTGAAAAACTGTTTTTT.

This clone has a single count. The rearrangement uses TRBV5-1 and TRBJ2-3; possibly TRBD1 for D (6 bases). Germline CDR1 SGHRS, CDR2 YFSETQ. V was trimmed by 2 bases and J by 3 bases, leaving 7 bases between them. This CDR3 is 13 amino acids long. In DNA, the CDR3 is TGCGCCAGCAGCTTCGGACAGACAGATACGCAGTATTTT. This gives the protein CASSFGQTDTQYF.

The chain combines TRBV5-1 with TRBJ1-4; TRBD1 matches 9 bases. The junction had 12 bases not matched to a gene; V was cut back by 5 bases and J by 7 bases. CDR1 and CDR2 (germline): SGHRS, YFSETQ. The CDR3 has 16 amino acids. The chain's CDR3 is CASSIRSRQGGEKLFF. The CDR3 DNA reads as TGCGCCAGCAGTATCCGGTCCAGACAGGGGGGTGAAAAACTGTTTTTT.

A single count supports this clone. This sequence joins TRBV10-2 and TRBJ2-5, with TRBD2 matching over 10 bases. With V trimmed by 8 bases and J by 5 bases, 5 bases remained unmatched. This CDR3 has 13 residues. Germline lookup yields CDR1 WSHSY and CDR2 SAAADI. The chain's CDR3 is CASSAGGRETQYF. CDR3 DNA: TGCGCCAGCTCAGCGGGGGGGCGTGAGACCCAGTACTTC.

The genes are TRBV5-1 and TRBJ2-1; tentatively, D is TRBD1 (6 bases). From germline, CDR1 is SGHRS and CDR2 YFSETQ. The CDR3 extends over 14 amino acids. Deletions cut 0 bases from V and 4 bases from J, with 8 bases between. Written as DNA, the CDR3 is TGCGCCAGCAGCTTGGCGACAGGATACAATGAGCAGTTCTTC. Translation gives CASSLATGYNEQFF.

This clone was picked up a small number of times. The chain links TRBV6-6 to TRBJ1-6; tentative D call: TRBD1 (6 bases). The ends were cut back, 5 bases at V and 8 bases at J, with 13 bases in the middle. The CDR3 extends over 14 amino acids. The germline V gene has CDR1 MNHNY and CDR2 SVGAGI (reference sequence). The CDR3 region has the DNA TGTGCCAGCAGTCTCACATCAGGGGATTCACCCCTCCACTTT. This codes for CASSLTSGDSPLHF.

The J gene is TRBJ2-1, the V gene TRBV9, with TRBD2 matching 11 bases. The V and J ends lost 2 bases and 4 bases, in that order; junction bases with no gene match: 2. This CDR3 is built from 15 residues. Germline V gives CDR1 SGDLS, CDR2 YYNGEE. The CDR3 reads CASSVTSGGYNEQFF. The CDR3 bases are TGTGCCAGCAGCGTTACTAGCGGGGGTTACAATGAGCAGTTCTTC.

V gene TRBV7-2 combines with J gene TRBJ1-4, with TRBD1 matching over 10 bases. This CDR3 is 16 amino acids long. Losses at the gene ends were 1 base for V and 4 bases for J; bases not matched to a gene: 3. Germline loops: CDR1 SGHTA, CDR2 FQGNSA. CDR3 loop: CASSLGGDRGNEKLFF. In DNA form, the CDR3 reads TGTGCCAGCAGCTTAGGGGGGGACAGGGGTAATGAAAAACTGTTTTTT.

The rearrangement joins TRBV4-3 to TRBJ1-1, with D unresolved. V was pared by 2 bases and J by 3 bases, with 7 bases between. Germline CDR1 and CDR2: LGHNA and YSLEER. The CDR3 extends over 13 amino acids. CDR3 coding DNA: TGCGCCAGCAGCCAATCCGAGGACACTGAAGCTTTCTTT. Translating gives CASSQSEDTEAFF.